One sample yielded the 28 T cell receptor beta chains listed below, sequenced in a study of monozygotic twins with inflammatory bowel disease. TCRdb reprocessed the 5' RACE reads and stores each CDR3 protein as one record, lacking DNA. This sample contains approximately 400,000 distinct CDR3 sequences. Sequencing was done on a sample of blood. These receptors originate from a human donor with ulcerative colitis or Crohn's disease, or a healthy co-twin of an affected twin (not recorded which).

The V gene is TRBV7-2, the J gene TRBJ1-6; TCRdb names TRBD1, which stays unverified in the absence of DNA. In germline, CDR1 is SGHTA, CDR2 FQGNSA. The CDR3 totals 16 residues. CDR3 amino acids: CARSFNGQRYNSPLHF. Complete variable domain (other parts from reference TRBV7-2 and TRBJ1-6): GAGVSQSPSNKVTEKGKDVELRCDPISGHTALYWYRQSLGQGLEFLIYFQGNSAPDKSGLPSDRFSAERTGGSVSTLTIQRTQQEDSAVYLCARSFNGQRYNSPLHFGNGTRLTVT.

This chain joins TRBV20-1 and TRBJ2-5. CDR3 length equals 13 residues. The germline CDR1 and CDR2 sequences are DFQATT and SNEGSKA (reference sequence). The CDR3 spells CSARDTLQETQYF.

The chain couples TRBV5-1 to TRBJ2-7; absent DNA, TCRdb's TRBD1 call cannot be checked. In germline, CDR1 is SGHRS, CDR2 YFSETQ. This CDR3 contains 17 residues. The CDR3 loop reads CASSLGSKGDVMDEQYF.

This chain joins TRBV15 and TRBJ2-3; the TRBD2 assignment by TCRdb is unverifiable without DNA. The CDR3 runs 17 residues. The germline V gene has CDR1 LNHNV and CDR2 YYDKDF (reference sequence). The CDR3 reads CATSRRLAGSFTDTQYF.

This CDR3 is CASGRGTGELFF. The genes are TRBV2 and TRBJ2-2; the D gene TCRdb calls, TRBD2, cannot be checked with no DNA. CDR3 length equals 12 residues. Germline CDR1 is SNHLY and CDR2 is FYNNEI.

The rearrangement uses TRBV20-1 and TRBJ2-1; the D call of TRBD2 rests on TCRdb alone, since no DNA is present to check it. The CDR3 loop spans 15 amino acids. Germline values: CDR1 DFQATT, CDR2 SNEGSKA (reference sequence). The chain's CDR3 is CSAKPPGLANNEQFF.

CDR3 residues: CVSSPRGGGDGNEQFF. This sequence joins TRBV7-7 and TRBJ2-1; the TRBD2 assignment by TCRdb is unverifiable without DNA. The CDR3 covers 16 residues. Germline CDR1 reads SSHAT; CDR2 reads FNYEAQ (reference sequence).

The chain is built from TRBV12-5 and TRBJ2-7; there is no DNA to check the TCRdb D call of TRBD2. Germline V gives CDR1 LGHNT, CDR2 FRNRAP. The length of the CDR3 is 13 residues. This chain's CDR3 is CASGLAGGVEQYF.

The CDR3 protein is CASSDIRKPYEQYF. This chain connects TRBV10-2 to TRBJ2-7. The CDR3 is 14 residues long. The germline V gene encodes CDR1 WSHSY and CDR2 SAAADI.

V gene TRBV5-1 combines with J gene TRBJ1-2. Germline lookup yields CDR1 SGHRS and CDR2 YFSETQ. This CDR3 has 15 amino acids. The chain's CDR3 is CASSLGKSPNYGYTF.

The gene calls are TRBV20-1 and TRBJ2-1; TCRdb indicates TRBD2, and absent DNA this call remains unverified. The CDR3 covers 17 residues. The V gene's germline CDR1 is DFQATT and CDR2 SNEGSKA (reference sequence). CDR3 sequence: CSARDPAGGPLYNEQFF.

This chain joins TRBV5-1 and TRBJ2-3; TCRdb outputs TRBD2, but without DNA this stays unchecked. Germline CDR1 and CDR2: SGHRS and YFSETQ. This CDR3 spans 15 amino acids. CDR3: CASSLGPARADTQYF.

This chain links TRBV18 with TRBJ2-7; checking the TCRdb D call of TRBD2 is not possible without DNA. The germline V gene encodes CDR1 KGHSH and CDR2 LQKENI. The CDR3 covers 15 residues. The CDR3 sequence: CASSPRDSPGAEQYF.

This chain connects TRBV18 to TRBJ2-2. Germline CDR1 and CDR2: KGHSH and LQKENI. The length of the CDR3 is 15 residues. Here the CDR3 reads CASSLGLAKTGELFF.

The chain has TRBV4-3 and TRBJ2-7; TCRdb indicates TRBD2, and absent DNA this call remains unverified. CDR1 is LGHNA and CDR2 is YSLEER in the germline V gene. This CDR3 region has 15 residues. CDR3 sequence: CASSQDVGHPYEQYF.

The CDR3 region is CASSPYKNLLFF. This rearrangement joins TRBV27 to TRBJ2-1. The V gene's germline CDR1 is MNHEY and CDR2 SMNVEV (reference sequence). The CDR3 runs to 12 residues.

This chain links TRBV6-2 or TRBV6-3 with TRBJ2-2. The germline gives CDR1 MNHEY, CDR2 SVGEGT. The CDR3 is 14 amino acids. CDR3 region: CASSYPGGTGELFF.

The rearrangement joins TRBV10-3 to TRBJ2-7. CDR3 length: 15 amino acids. Per germline, CDR1 ENHRY and CDR2 SYGVKD. The CDR3 loop reads CAISGLGDAAYEQYF.

CDR3 in amino acids: CASSPNGQGNQAFF. The chain uses TRBV3-1 and TRBJ1-1; no DNA is available, so the TRBD1 call from TCRdb remains unchecked. Germline V gene data show CDR1 as LGHDT and CDR2 as YNNKEL (reference sequence). This CDR3 comprises 14 residues. The full variable domain, with the rest looked up from reference TRBV3-1 and TRBJ1-1, is DTAVSQTPKYLVTQMGNDKSIKCEQNLGHDTMYWYKQDSKKFLKIMFSYNNKELIINETVPNRFSPKSPDKAHLNLHINSLELGDSAVYFCASSPNGQGNQAFFGQGTRLTVV.

The chain links TRBV10-3 to TRBJ1-4; TCRdb proposes TRBD1, but this gene call is untestable without DNA. This CDR3 is 12 amino acids long. Germline CDR1 ENHRY, CDR2 SYGVKD. The CDR3 loop is CASQGNNEKLFF.

The chain recombines TRBV27 with TRBJ1-6; TCRdb returns TRBD1, unconfirmable since there is no DNA. The CDR3 has 15 amino acids. CDR1 MNHEY and CDR2 SMNVEV come from the germline V gene (reference sequence). Here the CDR3 reads CASSWDGMTYSPLHF.

V and J are TRBV4-3 and TRBJ2-4; absent DNA, TCRdb's TRBD1 call cannot be checked. There are 17 residues in the CDR3. The germline CDR1 and CDR2 sequences are LGHNA and YSLEER. This CDR3 reads CASSQEWGLVDKNVQYF.

V is TRBV7-2 and J is TRBJ1-4. The germline CDR1 and CDR2 sequences are SGHTA and FQGNSA. CDR3 length: 14 residues. The CDR3 sequence: CASSLGPGGEKLFF.

The CDR3 is CASSHPWGEDTQYF. This chain joins TRBV4-2 and TRBJ2-3; without DNA, the TCRdb call of TRBD1 cannot be checked. CDR1 is LGHNA, CDR2 YNFKEQ, per germline. The CDR3 covers 14 residues.

The V and J genes are TRBV19 and TRBJ1-1; the TRBD1 assignment by TCRdb is unverifiable without DNA. Looked up from germline, CDR1 is LNHDA and CDR2 is SQIVND (reference sequence). This CDR3 is 12 amino acids long. CDR3 protein: CASSTRTREAFF.

The chain combines TRBV9 with TRBJ1-1; as DNA is missing, the TRBD1 call by TCRdb cannot be tested. The germline V gene encodes CDR1 SGDLS and CDR2 YYNGEE. The CDR3 consists of 14 residues. CDR3 in amino acids: CASSVTGKNTEAFF.

The chain joins TRBV7-2 to TRBJ2-7; TCRdb returns TRBD2, unconfirmable since there is no DNA. Germline lookup yields CDR1 SGHTA and CDR2 FQGNSA. This CDR3 has 14 residues. The CDR3 spells CASSSETSGYEQYF.

The chain joins TRBV27 to TRBJ1-5. CDR3 length: 15 amino acids. Per germline, CDR1 MNHEY and CDR2 SMNVEV (reference sequence). This CDR3 reads CASSLTATSNQPQHF.